This TCR beta chain was sequenced during a study of blood T cell repertoires in COVID-19. Authors' data handling: Reference gene primer amplification in the assay estimated nucleated cell counts. Profiled with immunoSEQ multiplex PCR; TCRdb holds only in-frame clones, not every one. The V and J calls and clone size are taken from that table; D and trimming were inferred from the DNA. The sample carries 200,000 to 300,000 clones, about 87% recorded once. Germline V gene sequence: CDR1 SGHDT, CDR2 YYEEEE. This CDR3 comprises 12 residues. V dropped 4 bases and J dropped 7 bases, with 11 bases sitting between them. Participants' reported clinical history set cohort assignment.

Input material: PBMCs or T cells enriched from blood (not recorded which). This TCR was recovered from a woman in her 40s with acute COVID-19. The chain uses TRBV5-6 and TRBJ1-2; D may be TRBD1 (5 bases). CDR3 DNA: TGTGCCAGCAGCCCGCAGGGTATTGGCTACACCTTC. Translation gives CASSPQGIGYTF.